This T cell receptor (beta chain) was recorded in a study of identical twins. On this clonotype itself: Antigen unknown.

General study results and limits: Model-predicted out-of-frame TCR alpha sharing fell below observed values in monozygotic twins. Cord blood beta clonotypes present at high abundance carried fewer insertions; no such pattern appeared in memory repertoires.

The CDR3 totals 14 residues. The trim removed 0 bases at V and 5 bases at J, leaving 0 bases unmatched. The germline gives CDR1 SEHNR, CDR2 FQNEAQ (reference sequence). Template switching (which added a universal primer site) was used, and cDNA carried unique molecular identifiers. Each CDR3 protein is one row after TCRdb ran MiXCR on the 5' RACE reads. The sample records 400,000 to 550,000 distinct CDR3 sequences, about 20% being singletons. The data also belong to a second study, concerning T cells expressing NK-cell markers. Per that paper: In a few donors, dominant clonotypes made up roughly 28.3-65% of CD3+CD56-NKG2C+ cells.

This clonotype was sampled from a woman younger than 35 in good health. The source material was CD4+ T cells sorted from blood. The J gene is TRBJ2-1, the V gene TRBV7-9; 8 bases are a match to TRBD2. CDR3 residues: CASSLALADNEQFF. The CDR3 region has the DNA TGTGCCAGCAGCTTAGCACTAGCGGACAATGAGCAGTTCTTC. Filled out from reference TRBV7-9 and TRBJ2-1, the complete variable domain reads DTGVSQNPRHKITKRGQNVTFRCDPISEHNRLYWYRQTLGQGPEFLTYFQNEAQLEKSRLLSDRFSAERPKGSFSTLEIQRTEQGDSAMYLCASSLALADNEQFFGPGTRLTVL.